In its sample, the clone carrying this TCR beta chain was seen once. Its specificity is unknown. The germline V and J ends were trimmed by 3 bases and 1 base, with 3 bases remaining between them. CDR3 length: 12 residues. The V gene's germline CDR1 is SGHTA and CDR2 FQGNSA. The PCR used 60 Vbeta and 13 Jbeta primers. Libraries were prepared by immunoSEQ multiplex PCR; TCRdb keeps only in-frame clonotypes and omits some of them. The sample has 130,000 or so clones; around four fifths are singletons. The data originate from a study of cytomegalovirus exposure and HLA in healthy donors. Regarding the study as a whole: Researchers counted 164 TCR beta chains as cytomegalovirus-associated. Association of a missense DCLRE1C variant with TCR beta V- and J-gene trimming was reported in a later analysis. Cytomegalovirus status was reportedly diagnosed by the classifier with high sensitivity and specificity. The study assumed roughly uniform donor sequencing depth for presence/absence analyses.

The sequencing input was PBMCs. The TCR was taken from a woman aged 50 to 60 in good health and CMV-seropositive. The rearrangement links TRBV7-2 to TRBJ1-1; D is unresolved. The CDR3 protein is CASSFRNTEAFF. DNA of the CDR3: TGTGCCAGCAGCTTTAGGAACACTGAAGCTTTCTTT.